The 13 T cell receptor beta chains given below trace back to one sample, sequenced in a study of T-cell reconstitution after alpha-beta-depleted transplantation in children. Researchers prepared the TCRbeta library using unique molecular identifiers, the study reports. One entry per CDR3 protein results from TCRdb running MiXCR on the PCR reads. The sample has around 380,000 distinct CDR3 sequences; roughly a tenth are singletons. Sequenced material: PBMCs from the stem cell graft donor, taken from the stem cell graft. The receptor source for this set is a human donor who donated a stem cell graft to a child with acute myeloid leukemia.

In this sample, this clonotype turned up a few times. The rearrangement links TRBV20-1 to TRBJ2-1; 11 bases are shared with TRBD2. The J segment lost 0 bases and the V segment lost 3 bases, leaving 4 bases of the junction unmatched. This CDR3 spans 16 amino acids. Per the germline V gene, CDR1 is DFQATT and CDR2 is SNEGSKA (reference sequence). CDR3 sequence reads: CSASASGRSSYNEQFF. CDR3 nucleotide sequence: TGCAGTGCTAGTGCTAGCGGGAGGAGCTCCTACAATGAGCAGTTCTTC.

This clonotype showed up just a few times. The chain has TRBV4-2 and TRBJ2-1, with 11 bases matching TRBD1. Trimming at V came to 2 bases and at J to 8 bases, leaving 11 bases not matched to a gene. Germline CDR1 and CDR2: LGHNA and YNFKEQ. This CDR3 comprises 17 residues. CDR3 amino acids: CASSQLTPGQGAHEQFF. CDR3 bases: TGTGCCAGCAGCCAACTGACCCCCGGACAGGGGGCTCATGAGCAGTTCTTC.

This chain joins TRBV6-5 and TRBJ2-1; 12 bases line up with TRBD2. This CDR3 contains 19 residues. The germline V gene has CDR1 MNHEY and CDR2 SVGAGI. V trimming: 2 bases; J trimming: 7 bases; junction bases outside the gene matches: 15. The CDR3 nucleotides are TGTGCCAGCAGTTACGCCTTGGCTAGCGGGAGGGCCGGCCAAAATGAGCAGTTCTTC. It yields the protein CASSYALASGRAGQNEQFF.

This clonotype was recorded many times. The rearrangement uses TRBV18 and TRBJ2-3; D remains ambiguous. V lost 2 bases to trimming and J lost 5 bases, with 11 bases between them. The germline V gene encodes CDR1 KGHSH and CDR2 LQKENI. The CDR3 totals 14 residues. The CDR3 DNA follows: TGTGCCAGCTCACCAAATTTCTTGGAAGATACGCAGTATTTT. Encoded protein: CASSPNFLEDTQYF.

This clonotype was recorded at least ten times. The J gene is TRBJ1-4, the V gene TRBV11-2, with unresolved D. Trimming took off 0 bases at V and 11 bases at J, with 7 bases between the two ends. This CDR3 spans 12 amino acids. Germline V gene sequence: CDR1 SGHAT, CDR2 FQNNGV. CDR3 sequence reads: CASSLDPGKLFF. The CDR3 nucleotides are TGTGCCAGCAGCTTAGATCCGGGTAAACTGTTTTTT.

This clonotype was counted only a few times. V gene TRBV7-9 combines with J gene TRBJ1-1; 7 positions agree with TRBD1. The germline V gene has CDR1 SEHNR and CDR2 FQNEAQ (reference sequence). The CDR3 is 15 amino acids. After removal of 1 base from V and 3 bases from J, the junction contained 5 bases not matched to a gene. For the CDR3, the DNA is TGTGCCAGCAGCTTAGAGACAGGGTTGGACACTGAAGCTTTCTTT. It specifies CASSLETGLDTEAFF.

This clonotype was counted at least ten times. The rearrangement links TRBV9 to TRBJ2-5; D might be TRBD1 or TRBD2, each matching 5 bases. V gave up 0 bases and J gave up 1 base, with 10 bases separating them. The CDR3 has 15 residues. Germline V lookup: CDR1 SGDLS, CDR2 YYNGEE. DNA for the CDR3: TGTGCCAGCAGCGTAGAGGGACGACCCCAAGAGACCCAGTACTTC. It is translated as CASSVEGRPQETQYF. Using reference TRBV9 and TRBJ2-5 for the parts outside the CDR3, the full variable domain is DSGVTQTPKHLITATGQRVTLRCSPRSGDLSVYWYQQSLDQGLQFLIQYYNGEERAKGNILERFSAQQFPDLHSELNLSSLELGDSALYFCASSVEGRPQETQYFGPGTRLLVL.

This clonotype was seen once. Just one base apart from a much larger clone, this may be a read error. Given the absence of the conserved phenylalanine or tryptophan at the CDR3 end, a read error is likely. This rearrangement joins TRBV29-1 to TRBJ1-1; 11 bases align to TRBD1. V was clipped by 7 bases and J by 5 bases; unmatched bases: 9. Germline V gene data show CDR1 as SQVTM and CDR2 as ANQGSEA. This CDR3 comprises 14 residues. As DNA, the CDR3 is TGCAGCGAAACCATCGGACAGGGGGCGACTGAAGCTTTCGTT. This codes for CSETIGQGATEAFV.

This clonotype has only a few counts. The chain has TRBV20-1 and TRBJ2-7; TRBD2 aligns across 9 bases. V shed 3 bases and J 4 bases; nucleotides not matched to a gene: 10. The CDR3 contains 15 residues. CDR1 DFQATT and CDR2 SNEGSKA come from the germline V gene (reference sequence). The CDR3 spells CSASVREGLMYEQYF. In nucleotides, the CDR3 is TGCAGTGCTAGTGTGCGGGAGGGGCTTATGTACGAGCAGTACTTC.

The chain is built from TRBV6-6 and TRBJ1-2, with 7 positions matching TRBD1. The germline CDR1 and CDR2 sequences are MNHNY and SVGAGI (reference sequence). CDR3 length: 13 amino acids. The J segment lost 6 bases and the V segment lost 5 bases, leaving 6 bases of the junction unmatched. The CDR3 DNA is TGTGCCAGCAGTCGGGACAGTGGGAATGGCTACACCTTC. Translating it yields CASSRDSGNGYTF.

This clonotype was detected only a few times. V is TRBV4-1 and J is TRBJ2-5; unclear D gene. V gave up 0 bases and J gave up 4 bases, with 9 bases separating them. Germline CDR1 and CDR2: MGHRA and YSYEKL. The CDR3 is 14 residues long. The CDR3 is CASSQDPNGETQYF. DNA of the CDR3: TGCGCCAGCAGCCAAGACCCGAATGGAGAGACCCAGTACTTC.

This clonotype was seen a few times. This chain links TRBV20-1 with TRBJ2-3; 14 nucleotides line up with TRBD2. Germline CDR1 is DFQATT and CDR2 is SNEGSKA (reference sequence). V lost 0 bases and J lost 6; bases outside the gene matches: 14. The CDR3 is 19 amino acids. The CDR3 loop is CSARDSARGTSGSGDTQYF. The CDR3 DNA reads as TGCAGTGCTAGAGATTCGGCGCGGGGGACTAGCGGGAGCGGGGATACGCAGTATTTT.

There are a few counts of this clonotype. The chain recombines TRBV6-5 with TRBJ2-3; the D gene is possibly TRBD1 (6 bases). This CDR3 comprises 14 residues. V lost 7 bases, J lost 1 base, and 12 bases lay in between. The germline V gene encodes CDR1 MNHEY and CDR2 SVGAGI. CDR3 sequence reads: CASNRASRTDTQYF. The CDR3 region has the DNA TGTGCCAGCAACAGGGCCAGTCGCACAGATACGCAGTATTTT.